This T cell receptor (beta chain) came from a study of T-cell reconstitution after alpha-beta-depleted transplantation in children. Unique molecular identifiers were used to barcode this TCRbeta library. TCRdb itself ran the PCR reads through MiXCR, one entry per CDR3 protein. The sample consists of about 540,000 distinct CDR3 sequences, 15% to 20% of them appearing once. V lost 2 bases and J 4 bases, leaving 13 bases between the germline ends. Germline V CDR1 and CDR2: MNHEY, SVGAGI. This CDR3 contains 15 residues. The chain combines TRBV6-5 with TRBJ2-3, with D perhaps matching TRBD1 or TRBD2 (5 bases each). This sample comprised PBMCs from the stem cell graft donor, obtained from the stem cell graft. The receptor's source is a human donor who donated a stem cell graft to a child with acute lymphoblastic leukemia. CDR3 in DNA: TGTGCCAGCAGTTACGGGGGATCGGAGGCAGATACGCAGTATTTT. Protein product: CASSYGGSEADTQYF.